This TCR beta chain was found in a study of blood T cells in healthy people across ages (dated by TCRdb to between 2014 and 2017). Concerning the study at large: In model experiments, template switching captured about one uniquely barcoded TCR beta cDNA molecule for every two T cells. Two additional independent replicas of 1 million unique cDNA reads from the same blood draw were analyzed for two donors (one aged 18 to 29 and one aged 80 or older). To avoid experimental bias, donors of different ages were spread randomly across the sequencing lanes. To track age-related changes in TCR beta repertoire diversity, the study relied on deep sequencing normalized with unique cDNA molecular identifiers. Donors were grouped into four age groups: young (average about 15 years), middle-aged (about 40), aged (about 59) and long-lived (just over 80).

The donors were roughly 38 Caucasian individuals from Russia, aged 6 to 90 years, who were systemically healthy. About 10 milliliters of peripheral blood were collected from each donor into EDTA-treated Vacutainer tubes. Ficoll-Paque density-gradient centrifugation was used to isolate PBMCs, with at least 6.5 million per sample. Trizol reagent was used to extract total RNA from the PBMCs, yielding at least 6 micrograms per sample. The percentages of naive CD45RAhigh/CD27high T cells were determined by flow cytometry on a PBMC aliquot from every donor. The paper's findings and limits, for the study overall: The long-lived group showed more naive CD4+ T cells, fewer expanded clones and increased TCR diversity than the aged group, suggesting age selection. Estimates of total diversity based on one million sequenced T cells were considered lower bounds and underestimates. Observed TCR beta diversity per million T cells fell roughly linearly with age, and a significant reduction was already apparent by age around 40. Because donor CMV infection status was unknown, age-related changes in expanded clonotypes were potentially confounded. The percentage of naive T cells measured by flow cytometry correlated strongly with observed TCR beta diversity. Because profiling used bulk unsorted PBMCs, naive and antigen-experienced compartments could not be compared conclusively.

Comment on this clonotype: Its antigen is still unknown. It has no much larger one-base neighbor in the sample; base qualities were not kept.

Library preparation was by 5' RACE. The instrument given in TCRdb is Illumina HiSeq 2500. A second PCR of about 7 to 12 cycles was performed with a sample-barcoded 5' primer and a J-beta primer mix. A unique molecular identifier was introduced onto each TCR beta cDNA molecule by a template-switch 5' adaptor carrying 12 random nucleotides. Each sample yielded at least 2.5 million CDR3-containing paired-end reads. First-strand cDNA synthesis was performed from all RNA using the Mint cDNA synthesis kit, with priming by a TRBC-specific oligonucleotide. Following uracil-DNA glycosylase treatment, a first 18-cycle PCR with universal primers M1SS and BC2_uni_R was performed on all cDNA. As for the authors' bioinformatics: For normalization, 1 million high-quality reads were randomly selected from each sample, with every read carrying a distinct molecular identifier. Reads sharing molecular identifiers were discarded rather than binned into consensus sequences. MiTCR, with a Q25 quality threshold and the strictest error-elimination algorithm, was used for CDR3 identification, clonotype clustering and error correction. A nonparametric unseen species model using Euler transformation provided a lower-bound estimate of total TCR beta diversity. Starting from the raw public reads, TCRdb applied fastp trimming at Q25, assembled clones with MiXCR and retained in-frame beta chains. Rows with one shared CDR3 protein collapse into an entry with the most common genes and DNA. Here the V and J calls rest on TCRdb's processing, not on the authors' analysis. Within this sample are around 1,600,000 distinct CDR3 sequences, with roughly two fifths of them counted one time only. The top ten hold around 4% of the sample.

Sequencing was performed on blood. This clonotype was sampled from a woman aged 18-29 years in good health.

The DNA is as follows: TGTGCCAGCACCGCTCAAGGGGTGCGAACCGGGGAGCTGTTTTTT. This sequence encodes CASTAQGVRTGELFF. The chain links TRBV2 with TRBJ2-2; the D gene is perhaps TRBD1, on 5 matching bases. The germline V gene specifies SNHLY as CDR1 and FYNNEI as CDR2. Trimming at the junction amounts to 7 bases on V and 5 bases on J, and the germline ends lie 17 bases apart. The CDR3, cysteine through phenylalanine, is 15 amino acids long. Solely the CDR3 DNA is kept, with 45 bases framed from the first base.